This is a list of T cell receptor beta chains from one sample in a study of blood T cells in healthy people across ages. One entry per CDR3 protein results from TCRdb running MiXCR on the 5' RACE reads. The sample includes fewer than 900,000 distinct CDR3 sequences, under 40% of them seen just once. Sequencing input: blood. These TCRs come from a man aged 18 to 29 in good health. Each CDR3 is given with its conserved first and last residue. A D gene is named only where the DNA matches it firmly. For some rows the clone size is stated as once, few or many, or as a class when expanded; others skip it.

d_gene: TRBD2; abundance: .; v_gene: TRBV7-2; j_gene: TRBJ2-1; CDR3aa: CASSQLAGSSYNEQFF; CDR3nt: TGTGCCAGCAGTCAACTAGCGGGAAGCTCCTACAATGAGCAGTTCTTC
d_gene: TRBD1; abundance: .; v_gene: TRBV20-1; j_gene: TRBJ2-4; CDR3aa: CSARDPLRQGRPGEQYF; CDR3nt: TGCAGTGCTAGAGATCCCCTGCGACAGGGCCGTCCCGGTGAGCAGTACTTC
d_gene: .; abundance: few; v_gene: TRBV4-3; j_gene: TRBJ2-1; CDR3aa: CASSQDLVSWGNNEQFF; CDR3nt: TGCGCCAGCAGCCAAGATCTGGTCAGCTGGGGGAACAATGAGCAGTTCTTC
d_gene: TRBD1; abundance: once; v_gene: TRBV7-7; j_gene: TRBJ2-1; CDR3aa: CASSRGQGKYNEQFF; CDR3nt: TGTGCTAGCAGCCGAGGACAGGGGAAGTACAATGAGCAGTTCTTC
d_gene: TRBD1; abundance: .; v_gene: TRBV7-3; j_gene: TRBJ2-7; CDR3aa: CASSLNRDRSYNEQYF; CDR3nt: TGTGCCAGCAGCTTAAATCGGGACAGGTCCTACAATGAGCAGTACTTC
d_gene: TRBD2; abundance: many; v_gene: TRBV4-3; j_gene: TRBJ2-3; CDR3aa: CASSQGPLAGGSTDTQYF; CDR3nt: TGCGCCAGCAGCCAAGGCCCCCTAGCGGGGGGTAGCACAGATACGCAGTATTTT
d_gene: TRBD1; abundance: .; v_gene: TRBV7-9; j_gene: TRBJ1-1; CDR3aa: CASSPDRRGAFF; CDR3nt: TGTGCCAGCAGCCCGGACAGGCGTGGGGCTTTCTTT
d_gene: TRBD1; abundance: few; v_gene: TRBV11-2; j_gene: TRBJ1-5; CDR3aa: CASSPTGAGGNQPQHF; CDR3nt: TGTGCCAGCAGCCCGACAGGGGCAGGTGGCAATCAGCCCCAGCATTTT
d_gene: .; abundance: .; v_gene: TRBV20-1; j_gene: TRBJ2-3; CDR3aa: CSASDPTAWPTDTQYF; CDR3nt: TGCAGTGCTAGCGACCCCACGGCCTGGCCAACAGATACGCAGTATTTT
d_gene: TRBD1; abundance: few; v_gene: TRBV12-3/TRBV12-4; j_gene: TRBJ2-7; CDR3aa: CASSSRQGGGQYF; CDR3nt: TGTGCCAGCAGTTCGCGACAGGGTGGAGGGCAGTACTTC
d_gene: .; abundance: once; v_gene: TRBV6-5; j_gene: TRBJ1-1; CDR3aa: CASSYSKKAISLEAFF; CDR3nt: TGTGCCAGCAGTTACTCGAAAAAGGCCATCAGCCTTGAAGCTTTCTTT
d_gene: .; abundance: few; v_gene: TRBV20-1; j_gene: TRBJ2-7; CDR3aa: CSAMPPVSYNEQYF; CDR3nt: TGCAGTGCTATGCCACCAGTCTCCTACAATGAGCAGTACTTC
d_gene: TRBD1; abundance: few; v_gene: TRBV20-1; j_gene: TRBJ2-5; CDR3aa: CSAKTGGRETQYF; CDR3nt: TGCAGTGCAAAGACAGGGGGTCGAGAGACCCAGTACTTC
d_gene: .; abundance: .; v_gene: TRBV12-3/TRBV12-4; j_gene: TRBJ1-4; CDR3aa: CASSRGETNEKLFF; CDR3nt: TGTGCCAGCAGCCGGGGGGAAACTAATGAAAAACTGTTTTTT
d_gene: .; abundance: .; v_gene: TRBV12-3/TRBV12-4; j_gene: TRBJ1-1; CDR3aa: CASSQGTSRFTEAFF; CDR3nt: TGTGCCAGCAGCCAAGGGACATCGAGGTTTACTGAAGCTTTCTTT
d_gene: TRBD1; abundance: .; v_gene: TRBV6-1; j_gene: TRBJ1-5; CDR3aa: CASSPDGTEDFNQPQHF; CDR3nt: TGTGCCAGCAGTCCCGATGGGACAGAGGATTTCAATCAGCCCCAGCATTTT
d_gene: .; abundance: many; v_gene: TRBV20-1; j_gene: TRBJ2-5; CDR3aa: CSAKHQETQYF; CDR3nt: TGCAGTGCCAAACACCAAGAGACCCAGTACTTC
d_gene: .; abundance: .; v_gene: TRBV12-3/TRBV12-4; j_gene: TRBJ1-2; CDR3aa: CASSPVAGGGDDYTF; CDR3nt: TGTGCCAGCAGTCCCGTAGCGGGGGGCGGGGATGACTACACCTTC
d_gene: TRBD1; abundance: .; v_gene: TRBV7-9; j_gene: TRBJ2-1; CDR3aa: CASSLAGGASYNEQFF; CDR3nt: TGTGCCAGCAGCCTTGCAGGGGGAGCCTCCTACAATGAGCAGTTCTTC
d_gene: .; abundance: .; v_gene: TRBV3-1; j_gene: TRBJ2-1; CDR3aa: CASTPRGSAYNEQFF; CDR3nt: TGTGCCAGCACCCCTAGGGGGTCCGCCTACAATGAGCAGTTCTTC
d_gene: .; abundance: few; v_gene: TRBV20-1; j_gene: TRBJ2-5; CDR3aa: CSARDHSQGLETQYF; CDR3nt: TGCAGTGCTAGAGATCACTCCCAGGGTTTGGAGACCCAGTACTTC
d_gene: .; abundance: few; v_gene: TRBV25-1; j_gene: TRBJ2-6; CDR3aa: CASSQYSGANVLTF; CDR3nt: TGTGCCAGCAGTCAATACTCTGGGGCCAACGTCCTGACTTTC
d_gene: .; abundance: .; v_gene: TRBV3-1; j_gene: TRBJ2-1; CDR3aa: CASHTSERETQFF; CDR3nt: TGTGCCAGCCATACTAGTGAACGGGAGACCCAGTTCTTC
d_gene: .; abundance: few; v_gene: TRBV6-5; j_gene: TRBJ1-2; CDR3aa: CASSYSDKSYGYTF; CDR3nt: TGTGCCAGCAGTTACTCGGACAAATCCTATGGCTACACCTTC
d_gene: .; abundance: .; v_gene: TRBV12-3/TRBV12-4; j_gene: TRBJ1-6; CDR3aa: CASSQNSPLHF; CDR3nt: TGTGCCAGCAGTCAGAATTCACCCCTCCACTTT
d_gene: TRBD1; abundance: .; v_gene: TRBV4-2; j_gene: TRBJ2-3; CDR3aa: CASSQVGTGPTDTQYF; CDR3nt: TGTGCCAGCAGCCAAGTTGGGACAGGCCCCACAGATACGCAGTATTTT
d_gene: .; abundance: .; v_gene: TRBV7-9; j_gene: TRBJ2-1; CDR3aa: CASSLDGTSDEQFF; CDR3nt: TGTGCCAGCAGCTTAGATGGGACTTCAGATGAGCAGTTCTTC
d_gene: .; abundance: many; v_gene: TRBV4-1; j_gene: TRBJ2-5; CDR3aa: CASSQVGQQETQYF; CDR3nt: TGCGCCAGCAGCCAAGTTGGGCAGCAAGAGACCCAGTACTTC
d_gene: .; abundance: .; v_gene: TRBV20-1; j_gene: TRBJ1-1; CDR3aa: CSASSPGRDTEAFF; CDR3nt: TGCAGTGCTAGCAGTCCGGGGCGGGATACTGAAGCTTTCTTT
d_gene: TRBD1; abundance: few; v_gene: TRBV4-3; j_gene: TRBJ1-1; CDR3aa: CASSQNRGDTEAFF; CDR3nt: TGTGCCAGCAGTCAGAACAGGGGCGACACTGAAGCTTTCTTT
d_gene: TRBD2; abundance: few; v_gene: TRBV6-1; j_gene: TRBJ2-4; CDR3aa: CASTRASREGAKNIQYF; CDR3nt: TGTGCCAGCACCAGGGCGTCCAGGGAGGGAGCCAAAAACATTCAGTACTTC
d_gene: TRBD1; abundance: once; v_gene: TRBV20-1; j_gene: TRBJ1-1; CDR3aa: CSAPTTGLNTETFF; CDR3nt: TGCAGTGCTCCAACGACAGGGCTCAACACTGAAACTTTCTTT
d_gene: TRBD1; abundance: few; v_gene: TRBV3-1; j_gene: TRBJ2-7; CDR3aa: CASSQDIWTGKRSEQYF; CDR3nt: TGTGCCAGCAGCCAAGATATTTGGACAGGGAAGAGGAGCGAGCAGTACTTC
d_gene: TRBD1; abundance: .; v_gene: TRBV5-6; j_gene: TRBJ2-1; CDR3aa: CASSLGTGVAYNEQFF; CDR3nt: TGTGCCAGCAGCTTGGGTACAGGGGTGGCGTACAATGAGCAGTTCTTC
d_gene: .; abundance: .; v_gene: TRBV12-3/TRBV12-4; j_gene: TRBJ2-2; CDR3aa: CASSFGVSGELFF; CDR3nt: TGTGCCAGCAGTTTCGGGGTTTCCGGGGAGCTGTTTTTT
d_gene: TRBD2; abundance: .; v_gene: TRBV12-3/TRBV12-4; j_gene: TRBJ2-3; CDR3aa: CASSSRLAGVTDTQYF; CDR3nt: TGTGCCAGCAGTTCGCGACTAGCGGGAGTCACAGATACGCAGTATTTT
d_gene: TRBD1; abundance: .; v_gene: TRBV6-1; j_gene: TRBJ1-4; CDR3aa: CASGNRDRGVTNEKLFF; CDR3nt: TGTGCCAGCGGCAACCGGGACAGGGGGGTTACTAATGAAAAACTGTTTTTT
d_gene: .; abundance: .; v_gene: TRBV3-1; j_gene: TRBJ2-4; CDR3aa: CASSQVVAGKRNIQYF; CDR3nt: TGTGCCAGCAGCCAAGTAGTCGCAGGGAAGAGGAACATTCAGTACTTC
d_gene: .; abundance: few; v_gene: TRBV6-5; j_gene: TRBJ1-1; CDR3aa: CASSYSMGNTEAFF; CDR3nt: TGTGCCAGCAGTTACTCGATGGGGAACACTGAAGCTTTCTTT
d_gene: .; abundance: .; v_gene: TRBV5-1; j_gene: TRBJ2-2; CDR3aa: CASSLSGVANTGELFF; CDR3nt: TGCGCCAGCAGCTTGTCGGGGGTAGCGAACACCGGGGAGCTGTTTTTT
d_gene: .; abundance: few; v_gene: TRBV12-3/TRBV12-4; j_gene: TRBJ1-1; CDR3aa: CASSLTLSMNTEAFF; CDR3nt: TGTGCCAGCAGCCTGACATTGTCTATGAACACTGAAGCTTTCTTT
d_gene: TRBD2; abundance: .; v_gene: TRBV20-1; j_gene: TRBJ2-7; CDR3aa: CSASHSGGESYEQYF; CDR3nt: TGCAGTGCTTCTCATAGCGGGGGGGAATCCTACGAGCAGTACTTC
d_gene: TRBD1; abundance: few; v_gene: TRBV6-6; j_gene: TRBJ2-1; CDR3aa: CASSQPPTGTLGNEQFF; CDR3nt: TGTGCCAGCAGTCAGCCCCCGACAGGGACCTTAGGCAATGAGCAGTTCTTC
d_gene: TRBD1; abundance: few; v_gene: TRBV27; j_gene: TRBJ2-1; CDR3aa: CASSFTGDFYNEQFF; CDR3nt: TGTGCCAGCAGTTTTACAGGGGATTTCTACAATGAGCAGTTCTTC
d_gene: .; abundance: few; v_gene: TRBV7-2; j_gene: TRBJ2-7; CDR3aa: CASSVRRGNEQYF; CDR3nt: TGTGCCAGCAGCGTAAGGCGTGGCAATGAGCAGTACTTC
d_gene: .; abundance: few; v_gene: TRBV6-4; j_gene: TRBJ2-2; CDR3aa: CASGGLLTGELFF; CDR3nt: TGTGCCAGCGGGGGACTGCTCACCGGGGAGCTGTTTTTT
d_gene: TRBD2; abundance: once; v_gene: TRBV20-1; j_gene: TRBJ2-5; CDR3aa: CSAPILAGDNEQYF; CDR3nt: TGCAGTGCTCCAATACTAGCGGGGGACAATGAGCAGTACTTC
d_gene: .; abundance: .; v_gene: TRBV6-6; j_gene: TRBJ2-7; CDR3aa: CASSDRGGPPYNEQYF; CDR3nt: TGTGCCAGCAGCGATAGGGGGGGGCCCCCCTACAATGAGCAGTACTTC
d_gene: TRBD2; abundance: .; v_gene: TRBV20-1; j_gene: TRBJ2-5; CDR3aa: CSASLAGVKGTQYF; CDR3nt: TGCAGTGCTAGCTTGGCGGGGGTGAAAGGGACCCAGTACTTC
d_gene: .; abundance: .; v_gene: TRBV12-3/TRBV12-4; j_gene: TRBJ1-2; CDR3aa: CASSLDEGAAHGYTF; CDR3nt: TGTGCCAGCAGTTTAGATGAGGGCGCCGCCCATGGCTACACCTTC
d_gene: TRBD1; abundance: .; v_gene: TRBV12-3/TRBV12-4; j_gene: TRBJ1-6; CDR3aa: CASSRETGGNSPLHF; CDR3nt: TGTGCCAGCAGTAGAGAGACAGGGGGCAATTCACCCCTCCACTTT
d_gene: .; abundance: many; v_gene: TRBV7-2; j_gene: TRBJ1-5; CDR3aa: CASSLEGIGNQPQHF; CDR3nt: TGTGCCAGCAGCTTGGAGGGGATTGGCAATCAGCCCCAGCATTTT
d_gene: TRBD1; abundance: .; v_gene: TRBV4-3; j_gene: TRBJ2-7; CDR3aa: CASNQGTADEQYF; CDR3nt: TGCGCCAGCAACCAAGGGACAGCCGACGAGCAGTACTTC
d_gene: .; abundance: once; v_gene: TRBV12-3/TRBV12-4; j_gene: TRBJ2-3; CDR3aa: CASRGSRTDMQYF; CDR3nt: TGTGCCAGCAGGGGTTCTCGCACAGATATGCAATATTTT
d_gene: .; abundance: .; v_gene: TRBV29-1; j_gene: TRBJ2-6; CDR3aa: CSVAQGPSGANVLTF; CDR3nt: TGCAGCGTTGCCCAGGGACCCTCTGGGGCCAACGTCCTGACTTTC